The rows below give T cell receptor beta chains drawn from one sample of a study of vaccination effects on CD4 cells after COVID-19. Here immunoSEQ multiplex PCR was the method, and the copy in TCRdb shows in-frame clones only, minus some. The table has about 45,000 clones, 60% to 75% seen once; the top ten hold under 40%. These receptors lack a known antigen. This material consisted of CD4+ T cells from PBMCs cultured with a peptide pool, taken before COVID-19 vaccination. The receptors were gathered from a human donor who had a prior SARS-CoV-2 infection. Both conserved end residues are part of each CDR3. A D gene is named only where the DNA matches it firmly. Only part of the rows carry a size: once, few, many, or a class if the clone is expanded.

d_call,j_call,v_call,clone_size,cdr3_nt,cdr3_aa
-,TRBJ2-2,TRBV24-1,-,TGTGCCACCAGTACAGGGAGTACCGGGGAGCTGTTTTTT,CATSTGSTGELFF
-,TRBJ1-1,TRBV11-3,-,TGTGCCAGCAGCCAGAACTCTGAAGCTTTCTTT,CASSQNSEAFF
TRBD1,TRBJ2-2,TRBV5-1,-,TGCGCCAGCAGCTTGGGACAGGGCACCGGGGAGCTGTTTTTT,CASSLGQGTGELFF
-,TRBJ2-2,TRBV3-1/TRBV3-2,-,TGTGCCAGCAGCCACACCAGACTTGGCACCGGGGAGCTGTTTTTT,CASSHTRLGTGELFF
TRBD2,TRBJ2-1,TRBV11-2,few,TGTGCCAGCAGCCGGGGACTAGCGGGGTCCTACAATGAGCAGTTCTTC,CASSRGLAGSYNEQFF
-,TRBJ1-1,TRBV2,few,TGTGCCCGGTCTTTGGGGAAGAACACTGAAGCTTTCTTT,CARSLGKNTEAFF
-,TRBJ1-3,TRBV24-1,-,TGTGCCACCAGTGAGCTTCCGGACAGAGCTGGAAACACCATATATTTT,CATSELPDRAGNTIYF
-,TRBJ2-7,TRBV6-5,few,TGTGCCAGCGCCCGCAGGGAGATACTCCACGAGCAGTACTTC,CASARREILHEQYF
-,TRBJ1-2,TRBV15,-,TGTGCCACCAGCAGAGGGGTGCGGACAGTTTCTAACTATGGCTACACCTTC,CATSRGVRTVSNYGYTF
TRBD2,TRBJ2-3,TRBV12-3/TRBV12-4,-,TGTGCCTCCGTAGCGGGAGGAACAGATACGCAGTATTTT,CASVAGGTDTQYF
-,TRBJ2-1,TRBV6-5,-,TGTGCCAGCAGGCGTCTAGTCGGGGATGAGCAGTTCTTC,CASRRLVGDEQFF
TRBD1,TRBJ1-6,TRBV2,-,TGTGCCAGCAGTGAAGCGGGACAGCGTAATTCACCCCTCCACTTT,CASSEAGQRNSPLHF
-,TRBJ1-5,TRBV2,-,TGTGCCAGCAGCGCCGAACAAGATCAGCCCCAGCATTTT,CASSAEQDQPQHF
-,TRBJ1-3,TRBV7-8,-,TGTGCCAGCAGCTTGGACGGCTACGGCTCTGGAAACACCATATATTTT,CASSLDGYGSGNTIYF
-,TRBJ2-3,TRBV21-1,-,TGTGCCAGCAGCAACCTAGCCCTACGGGTCACAGATACGCAGTATTTT,CASSNLALRVTDTQYF
TRBD2,TRBJ2-3,TRBV5-4,few,TGTGCCAGCAGCTTGGTTTTCGCGGGGGGGCCGGATACGCAGTATTTT,CASSLVFAGGPDTQYF
-,TRBJ1-1,TRBV5-1,-,TGCGCCAGCAGCCCGGCGGACACTGAAGCTTTCTTT,CASSPADTEAFF